This T cell receptor beta chain is drawn from a study of memory CD8 T cells in hepatitis C reinfection. Turning to the study itself: Two donors resolved primary infection, then developed chronic reinfection.

The protocol was immunoSEQ multiplex PCR, while the TCRdb copy is restricted to in-frame clones and leaves out a portion. The data hold 44,000 or so clones, with 85% to 90% observed a single time. Time point denoted: peak reinfection, 3 to 8 weeks after reinfection detection. Sorted cells were sequenced directly ex vivo without any in vitro expansion. A couple of donors provided sorted CD3+ CD8+ CD45RO- naive CD8 T cells at all three reinfection time points. Germline V gene sequence: CDR1 SEHNR, CDR2 FQNEAQ (reference sequence). The V and J ends lost 6 bases and 5 bases, in that order; junction bases with no gene match: 10. The CDR3 is 15 residues long.

The chain couples TRBV7-9 to TRBJ2-5, with 9 bases lining up with TRBD1. The TCR comes from a man between 18 and 29 years old with hepatitis C virus infection. The sequenced sample was naive CD8+ T cells sorted from blood. CDR3 amino acids: CASSEGQGQKETQYF. Written as DNA, the CDR3 is TGTGCCAGCAGTGAAGGACAGGGGCAAAAGGAGACCCAGTACTTC.